This T cell receptor beta chain was documented in a study of T cells in localized non-small cell lung cancer. This CDR3 has 11 residues. Germline assignment: CDR1 SGDLS and CDR2 YYNGEE. V dropped 3 bases and J dropped 5 bases, with 4 bases sitting between them. Repertoires were generated with immunoSEQ multiplex PCR, while TCRdb's copy carries only in-frame clones and drops some. This sample has fewer than 25,000 clones, with approximately 90% found just once. The V gene is TRBV9, the J gene TRBJ2-3; D unclear. The sequences come from peripheral blood, collected before any cancer treatment. The sequence derives from a male donor older than 55 with stage I squamous cell lung carcinoma. Here the CDR3 DNA reads TGTGCCAGCAGCGATAAAGATACGCAGTATTTT. This translates into CASSDKDTQYF.